This T cell receptor (beta chain) is drawn from a study of shared clonotypes between healthy human individuals. General study findings and limits: Tissue TCR repertoires likely differ from these blood-only repertoires.

Assay used: immunoSEQ multiplex PCR; TCRdb lists only in-frame clones, some missing. The data show a few million clones, just over 90% seen once. V lost 0 bases, J lost 5 bases, and 8 bases lay in between. The length of the CDR3 is 13 residues. Germline loops: CDR1 ENHRY, CDR2 SYGVKD. A word on this clone: The antigen remains undetermined.

V is TRBV10-3 and J is TRBJ2-7, with a possible D match to TRBD2 (5 bases). This TCR derives from a man in his late teens or twenties in good health. The sequenced material came from naive CD4+ T cells sorted from blood. The subset denotes: CD45RA+ positively selected. The CDR3 sequence is CAISESGEHEQYF. The DNA of the CDR3 is TGTGCCATCAGTGAGTCGGGAGAACACGAGCAGTACTTC.